What follows are 32 T cell receptor beta chains derived from one specimen sequenced in a study of cytomegalovirus exposure and HLA in healthy donors. In the PCR, 60 Vbeta and 13 Jbeta primers were used. The protocol was immunoSEQ multiplex PCR, while the TCRdb copy is restricted to in-frame clones and leaves out a portion. The sample lists around 300,000 clones; around four fifths were seen once. The sample taken for sequencing was PBMCs. The receptor source for this set is a woman aged 40 to 50 in good health and CMV-seropositive.

The CDR3 is CASSLGEIPTNEKLFF. The CDR3, as DNA: TGCGCCAGCAGCTTGGGGGAGATCCCAACTAATGAAAAACTGTTTTTT. The rearrangement links TRBV5-1 to TRBJ1-4; no reliable D call. V lost 0 bases and J 0 bases, leaving 9 bases between the germline ends. There are 16 residues in the CDR3. Germline lookup yields CDR1 SGHRS and CDR2 YFSETQ.

This clone was recorded only once. The chain is built from TRBV9 and TRBJ2-7, with 9 bases matching TRBD2. J gave up 2 bases and V 1 base, and 10 bases lay outside the gene matches. Looked up from germline, CDR1 is SGDLS and CDR2 is YYNGEE. CDR3 length equals 17 residues. The CDR3 loop is CASSVSGASGVTYEQYF. For the CDR3, the DNA is TGTGCCAGCAGCGTAAGTGGGGCTAGCGGGGTCACCTACGAGCAGTACTTC.

The J gene is TRBJ1-1, the V gene TRBV12-1; TRBD1, the D gene given by the table, was not confirmed from the DNA. TRBV12-1 is designated a pseudogene. CDR3 length: 12 amino acids. The CDR3 region has the DNA TGTGCCAGCAGCTTTGTTAGGACAGGGTGGTTCTTT. This encodes CASSFVRTGWFF.

V is TRBV9 and J is TRBJ1-5, with D uncertain. There are 15 residues in the CDR3. Deletions cut 4 bases from V and 0 bases from J, with 11 bases between. Germline CDR1 reads SGDLS; CDR2 reads YYNGEE. CDR3 sequence (DNA): TGTGCCAGCAGCCCGGACTTCACTAGCAATCAGCCCCAGCATTTT. Protein: CASSPDFTSNQPQHF.

This clone was seen only once. The chain uses TRBV4-3 and TRBJ2-3; no definite D call. The V gene's germline CDR1 is LGHNA and CDR2 YSLEER. The CDR3 totals 13 residues. With 1 base removed from V and 11 bases from J, the gap between germline ends came to 13 bases. The CDR3 is CASSQGVDSRQYF. The CDR3, as DNA: TGCGCCAGCAGCCAAGGGGTTGACTCTCGGCAGTATTTT.

The chain uses TRBV6-5 and TRBJ2-7; no definite D call. Trimming pared 0 bases from V and 3 bases from J, leaving 12 bases between. This CDR3 spans 15 amino acids. CDR1 and CDR2 from the germline V gene are MNHEY and SVGAGI. The CDR3 region is CASSYSSESLYEQYF. CDR3 sequence (DNA): TGTGCCAGCAGTTACTCGTCGGAGAGCCTCTACGAGCAGTACTTC.

The chain combines TRBV15 with TRBJ2-2; TRBD1 aligns across 9 bases. The CDR3 is made up of 18 amino acids. Germline CDR1 reads LNHNV; CDR2 reads YYDKDF (reference sequence). V shed 6 bases and J 0 bases; nucleotides not matched to a gene: 11. CDR3 sequence reads: CATSRDRAKNTNTGELFF. In DNA, the CDR3 is TGTGCCACCAGTCGGGACAGGGCCAAAAACACGAACACCGGGGAGCTGTTTTTT.

This clone occurred a few times. The genes are TRBV4-3 and TRBJ2-3, with 7 bases aligning to TRBD2. CDR1 LGHNA and CDR2 YSLEER come from the germline V gene. J gave up 1 base and V 3 bases, and 7 bases lay outside the gene matches. The CDR3 is 16 amino acids. The CDR3 DNA reads TGCGCCAGCAGCCAGACGACTAGCAAGGGCACAGATACGCAGTATTTT. This gives the protein CASSQTTSKGTDTQYF.

The rearrangement uses TRBV15 and TRBJ2-5; TRBD1 is a possible D gene (8 bases). In germline, CDR1 is LNHNV, CDR2 YYDKDF (reference sequence). The ends were cut back, 5 bases at V and 2 bases at J, with 21 bases in the middle. The CDR3 covers 17 residues. The CDR3 DNA sequence: TGTGCCACCAGCCCCTCATGGACAGGGAGGGGACAAGAGACCCAGTACTTC. Translating it yields CATSPSWTGRGQETQYF.

This clone was recorded a few times. This CDR3 reads CASRRQGVNEQYF. CDR3 bases: TGTGCCAGCAGACGACAGGGGGTCAACGAGCAGTACTTC. The J gene is TRBJ2-7, the V gene TRBV6-5; 9 bases are a match to TRBD1. Germline V gene data show CDR1 as MNHEY and CDR2 as SVGAGI. There are 13 residues in the CDR3. V shed 6 bases, J shed 5 bases, and the junction held 5 bases outside the gene matches.

The V gene is TRBV5-1, the J gene TRBJ2-1; TRBD2 might be the D (6 bases). The germline gives CDR1 SGHRS, CDR2 YFSETQ. This CDR3 contains 15 residues. Trimming stripped 4 bases from V and 5 bases from J, with 16 bases between. CDR3 coding DNA: TGCGCCAGCAGCCTTAGGTCTAGCGAAAACAATGAGCAGTTCTTC. Residues: CASSLRSSENNEQFF.

V is TRBV9 and J is TRBJ2-1, with D unresolved. V was pared by 4 bases and J by 6 bases, with 17 bases between. Per the germline V gene, CDR1 is SGDLS and CDR2 is YYNGEE. The CDR3 sequence is 15 residues long. DNA of the CDR3: TGTGCCAGCAGCCGCGACGGCCTAGTAGGCAATGAGCAGTTCTTC. Its translation is CASSRDGLVGNEQFF.

The chain uses TRBV5-3 and TRBJ2-7; tentative D call: TRBD1 (5 bases). TRBV5-3 counts as an open reading frame of uncertain function. CDR3 size: 15 residues. V was pared by 2 bases and J by 2 bases, with 14 bases between. CDR3 bases: TGTGCCAGAAGCTTTTCAGGGAACCCTCCCTACGAGCAGTACTTC. Amino acid sequence: CARSFSGNPPYEQYF.

The chain is built from TRBV10-1 and TRBJ1-4; 9 bases fit TRBD1. The length of the CDR3 is 15 residues. V trimming: 8 bases; J trimming: 8 bases; junction bases outside the gene matches: 12. Germline lookup yields CDR1 WNHNN and CDR2 SYGVQD (reference sequence). The CDR3 DNA is TGCGCCAGCTCAAGAATACAGGGGGCAGGGGAAAAACTGTTTTTT. This sequence encodes CASSRIQGAGEKLFF.

This clone was seen a single time. The chain is built from TRBV10-3 and TRBJ1-1, with D unclear. From germline, CDR1 is ENHRY and CDR2 SYGVKD. The V gene lost 3 bases and the J gene lost 8 bases, with 22 bases spanning the gap. The CDR3 loop spans 16 amino acids. Here the CDR3 reads CAISERTGELEWEAFF. The CDR3 nucleotides read TGTGCCATCAGTGAAAGAACTGGGGAACTAGAATGGGAAGCTTTCTTT.

This sequence joins TRBV5-1 and TRBJ2-1, with 10 bases that match TRBD1. The V gene end was trimmed by 5 bases and the J gene end by 8 bases; junction bases not matched to a gene: 10. This CDR3 region has 15 residues. CDR1 and CDR2 (germline): SGHRS, YFSETQ. The CDR3 spells CASRSGTGVGDEQFF. The DNA of the CDR3 is TGCGCCAGCAGGTCAGGGACAGGGGTAGGGGATGAGCAGTTCTTC.

The J gene is TRBJ2-7, the V gene TRBV6-5, with TRBD2 matching 7 bases. Germline CDR1 and CDR2: MNHEY and SVGAGI. V shed 0 bases, J shed 1 base, and the junction held 6 bases outside the gene matches. The CDR3 contains 16 residues. The CDR3 DNA follows: TGTGCCAGCAGTTACTCGACTGCGGGAGCGTCCTACGAGCAGTACTTC. It encodes CASSYSTAGASYEQYF.

The genes are TRBV4-2 and TRBJ2-7; 8 bases fit TRBD1. After removal of 0 bases from V and 5 bases from J, the junction contained 9 bases not matched to a gene. This CDR3 spans 16 amino acids. Germline lookup yields CDR1 LGHNA and CDR2 YNFKEQ. CDR3 DNA: TGTGCCAGCAGCCAAGAGGTTAACAGGGGGATCAACGAGCAGTACTTC. Amino acid sequence: CASSQEVNRGINEQYF.

V and J are TRBV25-1 and TRBJ2-2; D uncertain. Per germline, CDR1 MGHDK and CDR2 SYGVNS. Trimming left V 1 base short and J 0 bases short, with 6 bases between. This CDR3 contains 15 residues. The CDR3 loop reads CASSEWAANTGELFF. The CDR3 nucleotides read TGTGCCAGCAGTGAATGGGCAGCGAACACCGGGGAGCTGTTTTTT.

V and J are TRBV19 and TRBJ2-7, with a weak D call TRBD2 (5 bases). V shed 4 bases and J shed 3 bases, with 16 bases lying between them. The CDR3 sequence is 15 residues long. Germline V gene lookup returns CDR1 LNHDA and CDR2 SQIVND (reference sequence). The CDR3 is CASSRARVFGYEQYF. The CDR3 DNA reads TGTGCCAGTAGTAGGGCGAGGGTTTTCGGCTACGAGCAGTACTTC.

This clone was observed once. This chain links TRBV28 with TRBJ2-7, with 7 bases lining up with TRBD1. The CDR3 is 12 residues long. J lost 6 bases, V lost 6 bases, and 5 bases had no gene match. CDR1 is MDHEN, CDR2 SYDVKM, per germline. CDR3 in amino acids: CASRSDRVEQYF. As DNA, the CDR3 is TGTGCCAGCAGGTCAGACAGGGTCGAGCAGTACTTC. Filled out from reference TRBV28 and TRBJ2-7, the complete variable domain reads DVKVTQSSRYLVKRTGEKVFLECVQDMDHENMFWYRQDPGLGLRLIYFSYDVKMKEKGDIPEGYSVSREKKERFSLILESASTNQTSMYLCASRSDRVEQYFGPGTRLTVT.

The V gene is TRBV5-6, the J gene TRBJ2-1; 8 bases align to TRBD1. The J segment lost 8 bases and the V segment lost 3 bases, leaving 13 bases of the junction unmatched. This CDR3 has 16 residues. From germline, CDR1 is SGHDT and CDR2 YYEEEE. The CDR3 protein is CASSWGGRGRGYEQFF. The CDR3 bases are TGTGCCAGCAGCTGGGGAGGCAGGGGGCGCGGGTATGAGCAGTTCTTC.

The chain recombines TRBV27 with TRBJ1-2; tentatively, D is TRBD1 (5 bases). The germline CDR1 and CDR2 sequences are MNHEY and SMNVEV (reference sequence). Trimming removed 2 bases from V and 6 bases from J, with 16 bases in between. The CDR3 is 15 residues long. CDR3 sequence: CASSLMAGNTHGYTF. The DNA of the CDR3 is TGTGCCAGCAGTTTAATGGCAGGGAATACCCATGGCTACACCTTC.

The chain uses TRBV5-1 and TRBJ2-1; TRBD1 matches at 7 bases. The J segment lost 7 bases and the V segment lost 4 bases, leaving 8 bases of the junction unmatched. CDR1 and CDR2 (germline): SGHRS, YFSETQ. The CDR3 runs 14 residues. As DNA, the CDR3 is TGCGCCAGCAGCCCGGGGACAGCGTGGAATGAGCAGTTCTTC. Translation: CASSPGTAWNEQFF.

This clone was observed once. This sequence joins TRBV30 and TRBJ1-1, with 8 bases aligning to TRBD1. V gave up 1 base and J gave up 3 bases; unmatched junction bases: 4. Germline V gene data show CDR1 as GTSNPN and CDR2 as SVGIG (reference sequence). The CDR3 sequence is 14 residues long. In nucleotides, the CDR3 is TGTGCCTGGAGTGGTGACAGGGGTGACACTGAAGCTTTCTTT. Translated: CAWSGDRGDTEAFF.

In nucleotides, the CDR3 is TGTGCCAGCATCAGGCAGGGGGCGAGAGGGAATTCACCCCTCCACTTT. Encoded protein: CASIRQGARGNSPLHF. This chain joins TRBV5-6 and TRBJ1-6, with TRBD1 matching 8 bases. CDR1 and CDR2 from the germline V gene are SGHDT and YYEEEE. The ends lost 6 bases at V and 7 bases at J; junction bases unmatched: 12. The CDR3 consists of 16 residues.

V usage is TRBV19 and J usage is TRBJ2-5, with D perhaps TRBD2 (6 bases). V lost 5 bases to trimming and J lost 2 bases, with 9 bases between them. The CDR3 length is 13 residues. Per germline, CDR1 LNHDA and CDR2 SQIVND (reference sequence). As DNA, the CDR3 is TGTGCCAGTAGTTGGGGGGTGCAAGAGACCCAGTACTTC. Amino acid sequence: CASSWGVQETQYF.

This clone was seen once. The rearrangement uses TRBV7-6 and TRBJ1-4; 7 bases match TRBD1. CDR3 length: 15 amino acids. V dropped 3 bases and J dropped 12; count of bases not matched to a gene: 13. Germline V CDR1 and CDR2: SGHVS, FNYEAQ. The CDR3 DNA follows: TGTGCCAGCAGCTTCGGGACAGCCCAATTGGGAGAACTGTTTTTT. Translated, it gives CASSFGTAQLGELFF.

The rearrangement joins TRBV11-3 to TRBJ2-5; 14 positions match TRBD2. The V gene end was trimmed by 5 bases and the J gene end by 4 bases; junction bases not matched to a gene: 3. Germline lookup yields CDR1 SGHNT and CDR2 YENEEA. The CDR3 has 15 amino acids. CDR3 sequence: CASSDGLAGGETQYF. CDR3 nucleotide sequence: TGTGCCAGCAGCGACGGACTAGCGGGAGGAGAGACCCAGTACTTC.

This clone occurred a few times. V and J are TRBV10-1 and TRBJ2-4; a weak D match, TRBD2 (6 bases). CDR3 length equals 18 residues. Per the germline V gene, CDR1 is WNHNN and CDR2 is SYGVQD (reference sequence). V lost 3 bases to trimming and J lost 3 bases, with 21 bases between them. The DNA for the CDR3 is TGCGCCAGCAGTGATTTCTTTACGGGGGAGTGGGACAAAAACATTCAGTACTTC. Its protein is CASSDFFTGEWDKNIQYF.

The chain couples TRBV27 to TRBJ1-1; no clear D gene. Germline CDR1 MNHEY, CDR2 SMNVEV (reference sequence). Between the trimmed V and J ends, which lost 1 base and 1 base, there was a span of 7 bases. The CDR3 has 14 amino acids. CDR3 residues: CASSLFEGNTEAFF. The CDR3 bases are TGTGCCAGCAGTTTATTTGAGGGGAACACTGAAGCTTTCTTT.

The genes are TRBV19 and TRBJ2-1, with D perhaps TRBD1 (5 bases). Trimming removed 6 bases at V and 7 bases at J, with 19 bases between. Germline loops: CDR1 LNHDA, CDR2 SQIVND (reference sequence). The CDR3 is 15 amino acids. The CDR3 bases are TGTGCCAGTAGGAGGACAAGAGCCGTGGAGAATGAGCAGTTCTTC. It translates to CASRRTRAVENEQFF.